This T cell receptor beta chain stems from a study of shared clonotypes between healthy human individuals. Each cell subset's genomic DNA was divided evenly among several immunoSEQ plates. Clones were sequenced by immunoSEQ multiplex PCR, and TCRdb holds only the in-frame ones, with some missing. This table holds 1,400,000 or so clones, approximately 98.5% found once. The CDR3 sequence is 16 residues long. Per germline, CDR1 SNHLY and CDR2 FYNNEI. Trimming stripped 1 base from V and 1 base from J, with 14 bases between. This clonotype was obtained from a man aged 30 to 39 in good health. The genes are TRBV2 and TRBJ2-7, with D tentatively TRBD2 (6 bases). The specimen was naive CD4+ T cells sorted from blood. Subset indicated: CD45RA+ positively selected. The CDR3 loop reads CASSEGGGIGSYEQYF. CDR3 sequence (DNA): TGTGCCAGCAGTGAAGGGGGCGGGATAGGGTCCTACGAGCAGTACTTC. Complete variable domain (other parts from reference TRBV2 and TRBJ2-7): EPEVTQTPSHQVTQMGQEVILRCVPISNHLYFYWYRQILGQKVEFLVSFYNNEISEKSEIFDDQFSVERPDGSNFTLKIRSTKLEDSAMYFCASSEGGGIGSYEQYFGPGTRLTVT.